What follows are 6 T cell receptor beta chains derived from one specimen sequenced in a study of T-cell memory formation after mild COVID-19. TCRdb reprocessed the 5' RACE reads with MiXCR, giving one entry per CDR3 protein. The sample has about 450,000 distinct CDR3 sequences, around 22% seen once. Sequencing was performed on PBMCs or a T cell subset sorted from them (not recorded which). Receptor source: an adult woman who had mild COVID-19 (a few samples of this study predate the infection). Cell type and time point are not known.

The chain carries TRBV7-8 and TRBJ2-2; 7 bases map to TRBD2. V was clipped by 3 bases and J by 1 base; unmatched bases: 8. CDR1 and CDR2 from the germline V gene are SGHVS and FQNEAQ. The length of the CDR3 is 17 residues. CDR3 sequence: CASSFLAVTLNTGELFF. In nucleotides, the CDR3 is TGTGCCAGCAGCTTTCTAGCGGTTACTCTGAACACCGGGGAGCTGTTTTTT.

This clonotype was seen a few times. The V gene is TRBV7-9, the J gene TRBJ1-4; 9 bases are shared with TRBD1. This CDR3 spans 16 amino acids. Germline assignment: CDR1 SEHNR and CDR2 FQNEAQ (reference sequence). Trimming cost V 4 bases and J 6 bases; bases outside gene matches: 9. The CDR3 DNA is TGTGCCAGCAGCTACGCCGTGAGACAGGGGGATGAAAAACTGTTTTTT. Its protein product is CASSYAVRQGDEKLFF.

This clonotype was counted many times. The chain is built from TRBV12-3 or TRBV12-4 and TRBJ2-5; 13 nucleotides match TRBD2. The CDR3 is 16 amino acids. J lost 5 bases, V lost 5 bases, and 8 bases had no gene match. CDR3 nucleotide sequence: TGTGCCAGCAGTCCCGGGGGACTAGCGGGGAGGGAGACCCAGTACTTC. It yields the protein CASSPGGLAGRETQYF.

This clonotype was seen a handful of times. This chain links TRBV19 with TRBJ2-1; 11 bases match TRBD2. This CDR3 contains 16 residues. Trimming at V came to 5 bases and at J to 1 base, leaving 4 bases not matched to a gene. Germline CDR1 reads LNHDA; CDR2 reads SQIVND (reference sequence). The CDR3, as DNA: TGTGCCAGTAGTTCCCGACTAGCGGGGTCCTACAATGAGCAGTTCTTC. Translated, it gives CASSSRLAGSYNEQFF.

A few counts support this clonotype. V usage is TRBV7-8 and J usage is TRBJ1-5; possibly TRBD1 for D (5 bases). There are 16 residues in the CDR3. CDR1 and CDR2 from the germline V gene are SGHVS and FQNEAQ. The V and J ends lost 5 bases and 7 bases respectively, with 21 bases between them. CDR3 loop: CASSPRVAQGGQPQHF. For the CDR3, the DNA is TGTGCCAGCAGCCCCCGGGTCGCGCAGGGTGGCCAGCCCCAGCATTTT.

The V and J genes are TRBV14 and TRBJ2-3; D remains ambiguous. This CDR3 comprises 13 residues. The ends were cut back, 0 bases at V and 4 bases at J, with 5 bases in the middle. In germline, CDR1 is SGHDN, CDR2 FVKESK. As DNA, the CDR3 is TGTGCCAGCAGCCAAGATTGGGCAGATACGCAGTATTTT. Translated, it gives CASSQDWADTQYF.